Described below is a single T cell receptor beta chain sequence and its context. No antigen is known for it. One base away there is no much larger clone; base qualities are not given. The germline V gene gives CDR1 as SGDLS and CDR2 as YYNGEE. The CDR3 covers 16 residues, taking in both the cysteine and the phenylalanine. The sequence is cut down to CDR3 DNA, 48 bases in frame from base 1. Trimming takes 3 bases off V and 6 bases off J; junction bases not matched to a gene: 8. Library generation was performed with the immunoSEQ multiplex PCR assay. The immuneACCESS repertoire file appears here via TCRdb, limited to in-frame rearrangements. These files lack a portion of the clones; in checked studies, under half of the deficit traces to unresolved V genes, and the cause of the others is not known. The sample yields more than 300,000 clones; approximately 95% were counted once. Of the sample, about 0.02% is held by the ten largest clones.

This sample stems from a study of shared T cell receptors in the human thymus (dated by TCRdb to the early 2020s). Turning to the overall study: The study examined how self-reactive, shared T-cell receptor alpha chains are generated in the human thymus.

Sequencing was carried out using thymocytes. The TCR originated in a human donor. In this chain, TRBV9 is recombined with TRBJ2-1; 11 junctional bases match TRBD2. This receptor has the CDR3 CASSAQPGLAANEQFF. The DNA sequence is TGTGCCAGCAGCGCCCAACCGGGACTAGCGGCCAATGAGCAGTTCTTC.